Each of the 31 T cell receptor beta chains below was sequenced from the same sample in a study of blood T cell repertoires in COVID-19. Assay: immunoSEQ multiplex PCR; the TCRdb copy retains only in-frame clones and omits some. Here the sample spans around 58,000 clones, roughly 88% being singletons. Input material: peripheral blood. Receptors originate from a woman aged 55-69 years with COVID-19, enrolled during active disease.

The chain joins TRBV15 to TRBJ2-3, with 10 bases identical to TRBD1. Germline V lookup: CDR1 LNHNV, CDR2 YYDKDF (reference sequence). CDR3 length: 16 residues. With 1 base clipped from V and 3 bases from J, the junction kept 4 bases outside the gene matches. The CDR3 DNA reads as TGTGCCACCAGCAGAGGACGACAGGGGGCAACAGATACGCAGTATTTT. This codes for CATSRGRQGATDTQYF.

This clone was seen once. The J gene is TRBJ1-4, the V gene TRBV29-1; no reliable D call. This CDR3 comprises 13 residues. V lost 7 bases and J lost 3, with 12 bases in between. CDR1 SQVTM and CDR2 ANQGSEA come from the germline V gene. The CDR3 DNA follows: TGCAGCGCGGCCGAGGCACCTAATGAAAAACTGTTTTTT. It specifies CSAAEAPNEKLFF.

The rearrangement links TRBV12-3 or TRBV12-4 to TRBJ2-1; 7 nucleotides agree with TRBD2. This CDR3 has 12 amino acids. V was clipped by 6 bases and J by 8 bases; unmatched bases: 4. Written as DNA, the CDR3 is TGTGCCAGCAGGTCTAGCGGCGATGAGCAGTTCTTC. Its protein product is CASRSSGDEQFF.

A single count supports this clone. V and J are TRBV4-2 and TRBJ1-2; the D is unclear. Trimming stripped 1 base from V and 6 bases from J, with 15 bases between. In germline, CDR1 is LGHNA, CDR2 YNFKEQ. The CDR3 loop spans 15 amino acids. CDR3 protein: CASSQASLQEDGYTF. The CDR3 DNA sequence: TGTGCCAGCAGCCAAGCATCGCTGCAGGAGGATGGCTACACCTTC.

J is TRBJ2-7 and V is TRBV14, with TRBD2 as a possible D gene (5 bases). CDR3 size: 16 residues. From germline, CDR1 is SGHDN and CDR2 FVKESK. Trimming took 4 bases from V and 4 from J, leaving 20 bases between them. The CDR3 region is CASSLLPLATLYEQYF. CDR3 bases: TGTGCCAGCAGCCTTCTCCCCCTAGCAACCTTATACGAGCAGTACTTC.

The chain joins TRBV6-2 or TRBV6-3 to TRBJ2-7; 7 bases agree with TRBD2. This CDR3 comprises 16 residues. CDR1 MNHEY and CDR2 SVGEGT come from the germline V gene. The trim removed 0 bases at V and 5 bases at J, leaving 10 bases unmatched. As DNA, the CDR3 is TGTGCCAGCAGTTACTCCGGACTAGTCTTTAGCGACGAGCAGTACTTC. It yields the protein CASSYSGLVFSDEQYF.

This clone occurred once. In DNA, the CDR3 is TGTGCCAGCAGCCAAGACTTTACAGGGTTCTATGGCTACACCTTC. It specifies CASSQDFTGFYGYTF. The V gene is TRBV4-2, the J gene TRBJ1-2; D possibly corresponds to TRBD1 (6 bases). Trimming took 0 bases from V and 4 from J, leaving 12 bases between them. This CDR3 has 15 amino acids. Germline-derived CDR1 and CDR2 are LGHNA and YNFKEQ.

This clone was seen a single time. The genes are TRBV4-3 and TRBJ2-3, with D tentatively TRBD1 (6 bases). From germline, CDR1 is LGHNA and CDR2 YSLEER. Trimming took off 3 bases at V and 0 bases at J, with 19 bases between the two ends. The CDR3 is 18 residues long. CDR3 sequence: CASSQGAFFGVSTDTQYF. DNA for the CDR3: TGCGCCAGCAGCCAGGGGGCTTTTTTTGGGGTTAGCACAGATACGCAGTATTTT.

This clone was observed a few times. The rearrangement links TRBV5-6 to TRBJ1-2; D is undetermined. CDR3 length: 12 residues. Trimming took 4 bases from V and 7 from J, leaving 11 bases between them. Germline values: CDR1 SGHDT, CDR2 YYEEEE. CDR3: CASSQLDRGYTF. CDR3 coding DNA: TGTGCCAGCAGCCAGCTAGATCGTGGCTACACCTTC. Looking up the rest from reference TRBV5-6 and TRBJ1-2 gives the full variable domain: DAGVTQSPTHLIKTRGQQVTLRCSPKSGHDTVSWYQQALGQGPQFIFQYYEEEERQRGNFPDRFSGHQFPNYSSELNVNALLLGDSALYLCASSQLDRGYTFGSGTRLTVV.

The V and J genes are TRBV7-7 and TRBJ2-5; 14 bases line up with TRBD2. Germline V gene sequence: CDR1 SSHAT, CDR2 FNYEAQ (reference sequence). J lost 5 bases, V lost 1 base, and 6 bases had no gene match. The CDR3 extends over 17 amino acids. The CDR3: CASSLGLAGGRGETQYF. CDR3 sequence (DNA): TGTGCCAGCAGCTTAGGACTAGCGGGGGGGCGTGGGGAGACCCAGTACTTC.

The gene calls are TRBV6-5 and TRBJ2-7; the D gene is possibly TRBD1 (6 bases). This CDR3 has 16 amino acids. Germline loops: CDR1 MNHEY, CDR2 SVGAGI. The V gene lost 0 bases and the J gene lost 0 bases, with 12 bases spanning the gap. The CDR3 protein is CASSYSTDSFSYEQYF. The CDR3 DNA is TGTGCCAGCAGTTACTCAACGGACAGCTTCTCCTACGAGCAGTACTTC.

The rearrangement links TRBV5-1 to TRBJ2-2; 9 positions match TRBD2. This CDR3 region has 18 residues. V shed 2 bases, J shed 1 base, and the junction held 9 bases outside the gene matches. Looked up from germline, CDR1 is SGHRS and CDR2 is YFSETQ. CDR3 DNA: TGCGCCAGCAGCTTCCTCTTTATGACTAGCGGGAACACCGGGGAGCTGTTTTTT. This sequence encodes CASSFLFMTSGNTGELFF.

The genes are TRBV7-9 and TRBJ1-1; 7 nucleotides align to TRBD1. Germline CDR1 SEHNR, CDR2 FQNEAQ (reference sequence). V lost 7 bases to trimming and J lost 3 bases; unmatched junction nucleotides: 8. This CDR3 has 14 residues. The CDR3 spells CASTRLTGYTEAFF. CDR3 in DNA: TGTGCCAGCACCCGTCTGACAGGGTACACTGAAGCTTTCTTT.

CDR3 bases: TGTGCCAGCAGTTACATCGGCCAACGGGAGACGACCTTC. This translates into CASSYIGQRETTF. The chain has TRBV6-2 or TRBV6-3 and TRBJ1-2; D not resolved. Germline values: CDR1 MNHEY, CDR2 SVGEGT. V was cut by 2 bases and J by 14 bases, with 18 bases left in between. This CDR3 is 13 amino acids long.

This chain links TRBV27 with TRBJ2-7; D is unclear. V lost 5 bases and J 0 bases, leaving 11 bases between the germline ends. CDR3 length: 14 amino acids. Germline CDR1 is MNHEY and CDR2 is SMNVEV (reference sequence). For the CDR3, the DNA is TGTGCCAGCAGTACCGAGGAGAGCTCCTACGAGCAGTACTTC. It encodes CASSTEESSYEQYF.

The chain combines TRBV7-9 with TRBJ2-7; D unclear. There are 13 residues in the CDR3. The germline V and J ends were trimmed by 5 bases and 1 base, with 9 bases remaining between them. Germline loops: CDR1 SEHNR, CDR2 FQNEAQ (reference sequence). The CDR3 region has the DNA TGTGCCAGCAGCGGTGAGGTTTCCTACGAGCAGTACTTC. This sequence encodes CASSGEVSYEQYF.

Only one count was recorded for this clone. The chain's CDR3 is CASSYWTGNGYTF. As DNA, the CDR3 is TGTGCCAGCAGTTACTGGACAGGGAATGGCTACACCTTC. V and J are TRBV6-2 or TRBV6-3 and TRBJ1-2; 8 nucleotides line up with TRBD1. The ends lost 1 base at V and 6 bases at J; junction bases unmatched: 1. This CDR3 has 13 residues. Germline V gene data show CDR1 as MNHEY and CDR2 as SVGEGT.

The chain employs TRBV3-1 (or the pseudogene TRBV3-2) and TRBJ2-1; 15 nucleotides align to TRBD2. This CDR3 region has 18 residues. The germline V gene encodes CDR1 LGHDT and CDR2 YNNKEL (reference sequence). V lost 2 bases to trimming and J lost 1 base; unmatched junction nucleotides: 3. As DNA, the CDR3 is TGTGCCAGCAGCCAACCGGGACTAGCGGGAGGATCCTACAATGAGCAGTTCTTC. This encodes CASSQPGLAGGSYNEQFF.

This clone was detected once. CDR3 amino acids: CASSGGAPPLHF. The DNA of the CDR3 is TGTGCCAGCTCTGGGGGGGCGCCACCCCTCCACTTT. The J gene is TRBJ1-6, the V gene TRBV9; TRBD1 might be the D (6 bases). The CDR3 has 12 amino acids. Trimming stripped 7 bases from V and 11 bases from J, with 13 bases between. Per the germline V gene, CDR1 is SGDLS and CDR2 is YYNGEE.

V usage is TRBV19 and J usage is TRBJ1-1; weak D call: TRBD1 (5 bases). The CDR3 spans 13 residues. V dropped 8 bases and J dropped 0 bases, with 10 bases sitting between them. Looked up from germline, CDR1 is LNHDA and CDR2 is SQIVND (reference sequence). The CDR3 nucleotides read TGTGCCAGTGGGGCAGCCCTGAACACTGAAGCTTTCTTT. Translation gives CASGAALNTEAFF.

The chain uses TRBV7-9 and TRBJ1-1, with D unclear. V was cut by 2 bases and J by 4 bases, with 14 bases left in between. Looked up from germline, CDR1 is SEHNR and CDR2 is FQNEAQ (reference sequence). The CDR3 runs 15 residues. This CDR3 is CASSLQGSSGTEAFF. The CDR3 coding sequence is TGTGCCAGCAGCTTACAAGGCAGCTCGGGCACTGAAGCTTTCTTT.

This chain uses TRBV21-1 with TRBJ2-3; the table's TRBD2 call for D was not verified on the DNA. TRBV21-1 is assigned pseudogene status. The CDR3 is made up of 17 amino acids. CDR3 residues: CASSKGLAGGPADTQYF. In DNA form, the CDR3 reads TGTGCCAGCAGCAAAGGCCTAGCGGGAGGGCCCGCAGATACGCAGTATTTT.

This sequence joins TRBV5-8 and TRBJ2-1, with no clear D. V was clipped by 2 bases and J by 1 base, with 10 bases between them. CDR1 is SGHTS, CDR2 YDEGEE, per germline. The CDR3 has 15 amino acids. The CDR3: CASSFGDGSYNEQFF. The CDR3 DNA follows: TGTGCCAGCAGCTTCGGAGACGGATCCTACAATGAGCAGTTCTTC.

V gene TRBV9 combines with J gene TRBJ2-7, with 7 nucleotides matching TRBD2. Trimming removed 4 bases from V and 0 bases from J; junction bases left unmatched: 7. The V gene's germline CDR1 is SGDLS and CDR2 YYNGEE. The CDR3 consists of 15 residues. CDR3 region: CASSLGTTSSYEQYF. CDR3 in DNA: TGTGCCAGCAGCCTCGGGACTACCTCCTCCTACGAGCAGTACTTC.

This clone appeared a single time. Here the CDR3 reads CASSVRRGRTEAFF. The DNA for the CDR3 is TGTGCCAGCAGCGTACGCAGGGGGAGAACTGAAGCTTTCTTT. The V and J genes are TRBV21-1 and TRBJ1-1; the table's D call of TRBD1 was not tested on the DNA. TRBV21-1 is marked as a pseudogene. The CDR3 consists of 14 residues.

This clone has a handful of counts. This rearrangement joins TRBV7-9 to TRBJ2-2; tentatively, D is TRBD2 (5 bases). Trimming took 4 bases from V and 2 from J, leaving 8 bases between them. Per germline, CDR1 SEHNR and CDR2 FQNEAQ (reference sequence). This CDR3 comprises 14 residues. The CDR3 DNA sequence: TGTGCCAGCAGCTCCGGGATAAACACCGGGGAGCTGTTTTTT. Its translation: CASSSGINTGELFF.

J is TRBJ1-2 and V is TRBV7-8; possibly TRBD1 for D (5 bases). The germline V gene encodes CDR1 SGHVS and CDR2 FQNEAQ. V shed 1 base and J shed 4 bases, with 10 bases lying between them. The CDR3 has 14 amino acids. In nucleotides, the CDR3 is TGTGCCAGCAGCTTAGACGCAGGGCCCTATGGCTACACCTTC. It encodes CASSLDAGPYGYTF.

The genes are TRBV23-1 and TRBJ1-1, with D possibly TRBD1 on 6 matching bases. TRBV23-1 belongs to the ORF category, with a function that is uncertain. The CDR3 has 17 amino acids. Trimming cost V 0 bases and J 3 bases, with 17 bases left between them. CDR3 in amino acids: CASSQSSLRGGYTEAFF. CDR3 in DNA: TGCGCCAGCAGTCAATCTTCCCTCAGGGGTGGGTACACTGAAGCTTTCTTT.

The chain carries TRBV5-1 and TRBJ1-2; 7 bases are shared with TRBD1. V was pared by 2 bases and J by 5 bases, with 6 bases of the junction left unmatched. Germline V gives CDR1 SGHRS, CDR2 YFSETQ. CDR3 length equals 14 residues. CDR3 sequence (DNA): TGCGCCAGCAGCTTAAATGCAGGGGGGTATGGCTACACCTTC. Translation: CASSLNAGGYGYTF.

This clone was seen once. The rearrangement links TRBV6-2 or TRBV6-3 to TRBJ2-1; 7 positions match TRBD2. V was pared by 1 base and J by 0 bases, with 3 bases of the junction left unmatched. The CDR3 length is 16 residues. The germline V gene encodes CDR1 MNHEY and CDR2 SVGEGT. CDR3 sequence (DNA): TGTGCCAGCAGTTACTGGCGGGGGACCTCCTACAATGAGCAGTTCTTC. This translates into CASSYWRGTSYNEQFF.

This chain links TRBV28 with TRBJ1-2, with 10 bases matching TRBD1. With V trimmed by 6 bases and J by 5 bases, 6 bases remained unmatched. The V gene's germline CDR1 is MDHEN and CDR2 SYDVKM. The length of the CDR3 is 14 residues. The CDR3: CASRRQGAGYGYTF. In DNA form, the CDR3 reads TGTGCCAGCAGGCGACAGGGGGCGGGGTATGGCTACACCTTC.